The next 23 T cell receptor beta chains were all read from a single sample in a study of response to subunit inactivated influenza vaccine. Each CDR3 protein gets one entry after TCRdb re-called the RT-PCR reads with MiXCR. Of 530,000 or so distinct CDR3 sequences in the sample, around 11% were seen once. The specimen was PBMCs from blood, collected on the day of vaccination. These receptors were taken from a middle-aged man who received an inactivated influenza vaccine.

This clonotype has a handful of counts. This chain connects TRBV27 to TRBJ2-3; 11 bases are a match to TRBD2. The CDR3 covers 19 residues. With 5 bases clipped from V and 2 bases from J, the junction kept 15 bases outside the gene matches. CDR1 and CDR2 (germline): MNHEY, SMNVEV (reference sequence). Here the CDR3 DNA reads TGTGCCAGCAGTGCCACTAGCGGGGGACTCCTCGGATTCACAGATACGCAGTATTTT. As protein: CASSATSGGLLGFTDTQYF.

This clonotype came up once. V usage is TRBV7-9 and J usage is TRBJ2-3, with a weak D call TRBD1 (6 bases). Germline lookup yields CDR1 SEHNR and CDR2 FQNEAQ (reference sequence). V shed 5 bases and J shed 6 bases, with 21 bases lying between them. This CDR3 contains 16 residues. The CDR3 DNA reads TGTGCCAGCAGCCGAAGACGGGACACTAAACAGGATACGCAGTATTTT. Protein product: CASSRRRDTKQDTQYF.

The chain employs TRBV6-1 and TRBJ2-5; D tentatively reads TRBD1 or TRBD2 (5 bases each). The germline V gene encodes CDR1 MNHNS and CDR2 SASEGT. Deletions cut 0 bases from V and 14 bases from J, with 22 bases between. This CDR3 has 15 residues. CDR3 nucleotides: TGTGCCAGCAGTGAAGCAAGGGGTTTCGGGTCGGGGCTATACTTC. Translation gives CASSEARGFGSGLYF.

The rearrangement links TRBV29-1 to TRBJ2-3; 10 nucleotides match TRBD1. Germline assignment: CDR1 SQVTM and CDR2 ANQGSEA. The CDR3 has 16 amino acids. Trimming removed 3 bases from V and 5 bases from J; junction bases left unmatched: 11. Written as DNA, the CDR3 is TGCAGCGTTGAGGGTACCAGACAGGGGGCCGGAGATACGCAGTATTTT. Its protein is CSVEGTRQGAGDTQYF.

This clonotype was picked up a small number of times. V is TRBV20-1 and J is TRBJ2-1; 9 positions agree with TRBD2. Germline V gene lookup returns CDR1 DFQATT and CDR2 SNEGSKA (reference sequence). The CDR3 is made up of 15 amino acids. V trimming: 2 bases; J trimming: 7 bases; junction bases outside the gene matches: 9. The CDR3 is CSARRAGGRSNEQFF. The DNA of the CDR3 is TGCAGTGCTAGAAGGGCGGGAGGGCGGTCGAATGAGCAGTTCTTC.

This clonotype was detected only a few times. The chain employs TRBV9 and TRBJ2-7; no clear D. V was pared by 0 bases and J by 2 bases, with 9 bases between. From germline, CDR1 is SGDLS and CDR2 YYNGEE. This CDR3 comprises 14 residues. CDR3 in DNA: TGTGCCAGCAGCGTAGACCAGTTCCCCTACGAGCAGTACTTC. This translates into CASSVDQFPYEQYF. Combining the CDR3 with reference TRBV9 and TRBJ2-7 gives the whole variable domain DSGVTQTPKHLITATGQRVTLRCSPRSGDLSVYWYQQSLDQGLQFLIQYYNGEERAKGNILERFSAQQFPDLHSELNLSSLELGDSALYFCASSVDQFPYEQYFGPGTRLTVT.

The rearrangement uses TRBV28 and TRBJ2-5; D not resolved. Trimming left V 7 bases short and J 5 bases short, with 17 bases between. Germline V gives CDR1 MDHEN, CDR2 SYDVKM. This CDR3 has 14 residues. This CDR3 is CASTRGIGLETQYF. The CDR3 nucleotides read TGTGCCAGCACCAGAGGTATAGGGCTTGAGACCCAGTACTTC.

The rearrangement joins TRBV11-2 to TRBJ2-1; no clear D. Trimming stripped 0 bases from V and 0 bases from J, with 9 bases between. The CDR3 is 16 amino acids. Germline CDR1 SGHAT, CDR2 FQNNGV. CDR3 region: CASSLDLVSSYNEQFF. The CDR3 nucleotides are TGTGCCAGCAGCTTAGATCTCGTTAGCTCCTACAATGAGCAGTTCTTC.

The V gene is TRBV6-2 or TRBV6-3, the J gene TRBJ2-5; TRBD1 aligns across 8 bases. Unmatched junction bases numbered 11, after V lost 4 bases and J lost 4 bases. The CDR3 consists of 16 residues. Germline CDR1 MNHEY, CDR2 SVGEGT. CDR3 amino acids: CASSSWTGSAAETQYF. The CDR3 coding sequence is TGTGCCAGCAGTTCTTGGACAGGGTCCGCGGCAGAGACCCAGTACTTC.

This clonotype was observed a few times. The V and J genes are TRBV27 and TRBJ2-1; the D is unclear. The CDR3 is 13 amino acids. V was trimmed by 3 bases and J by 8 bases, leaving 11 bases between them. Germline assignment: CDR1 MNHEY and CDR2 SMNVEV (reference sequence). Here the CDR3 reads CASSFWPGHEQFF. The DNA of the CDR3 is TGTGCCAGCAGTTTTTGGCCCGGGCATGAGCAGTTCTTC.

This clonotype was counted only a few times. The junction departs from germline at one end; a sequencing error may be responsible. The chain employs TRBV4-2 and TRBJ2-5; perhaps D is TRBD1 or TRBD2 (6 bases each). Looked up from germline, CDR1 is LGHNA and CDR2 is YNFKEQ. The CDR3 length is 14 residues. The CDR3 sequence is CASNQGGLGETQYF. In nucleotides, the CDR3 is TGTGCCAGCAACCAAGGGGGGCTGGGAGAGACCCAGTACTTC.

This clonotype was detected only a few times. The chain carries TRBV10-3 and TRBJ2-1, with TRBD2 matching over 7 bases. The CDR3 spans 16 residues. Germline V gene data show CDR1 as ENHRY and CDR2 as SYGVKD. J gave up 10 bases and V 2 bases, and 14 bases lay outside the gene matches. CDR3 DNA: TGTGCCATCAGTGAGCGGACTAGTTTTGGGACCCTCGAGCAGTTCTTC. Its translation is CAISERTSFGTLEQFF.

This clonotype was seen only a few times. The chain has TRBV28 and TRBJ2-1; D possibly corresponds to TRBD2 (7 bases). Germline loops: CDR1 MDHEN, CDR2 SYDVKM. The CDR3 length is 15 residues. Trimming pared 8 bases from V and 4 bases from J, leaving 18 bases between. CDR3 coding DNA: TGTGCCAGCGGGGGGGGGCTAGCGGCTTACAATGAGCAGTTCTTC. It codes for CASGGGLAAYNEQFF.

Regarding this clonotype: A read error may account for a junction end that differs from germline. The CDR3 loop is CASSFRTDISF. In DNA, the CDR3 is TGTGCCAGCAGTTTTAGAACAGACATCTCCTTC. The chain recombines TRBV12-3 or TRBV12-4 with TRBJ2-7; D is unclear. The CDR3 extends over 11 amino acids.

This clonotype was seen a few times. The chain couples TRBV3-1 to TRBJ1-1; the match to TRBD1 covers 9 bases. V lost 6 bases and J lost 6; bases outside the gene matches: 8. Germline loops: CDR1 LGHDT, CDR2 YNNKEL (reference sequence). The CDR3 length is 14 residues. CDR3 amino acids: CASRQGQGVAEAFF. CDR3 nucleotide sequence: TGTGCCAGCAGACAGGGACAGGGTGTCGCTGAAGCTTTCTTT.

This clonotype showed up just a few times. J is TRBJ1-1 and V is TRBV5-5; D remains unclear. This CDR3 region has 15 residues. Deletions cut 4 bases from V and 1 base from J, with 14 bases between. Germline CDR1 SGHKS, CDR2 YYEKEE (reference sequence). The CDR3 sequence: CASSPDDLQNTEAFF. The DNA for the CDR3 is TGTGCCAGCAGCCCCGACGACCTACAGAACACTGAAGCTTTCTTT.

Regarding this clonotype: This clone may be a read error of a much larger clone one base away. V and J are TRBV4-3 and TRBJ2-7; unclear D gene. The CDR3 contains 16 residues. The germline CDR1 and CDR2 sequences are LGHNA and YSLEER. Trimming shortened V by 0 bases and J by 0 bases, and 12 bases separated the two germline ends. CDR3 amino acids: CASSQEYWVSSYEQYF. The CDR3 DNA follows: TGCGCCAGCAGCCAAGAATACTGGGTCAGCTCCTACGAGCAGTACTTC.

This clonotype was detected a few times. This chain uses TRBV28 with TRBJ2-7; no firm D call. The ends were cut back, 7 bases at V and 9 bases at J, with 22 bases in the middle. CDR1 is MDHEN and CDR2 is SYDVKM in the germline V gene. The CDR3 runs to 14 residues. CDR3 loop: CASTLSDTASAQYF. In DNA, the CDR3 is TGTGCCAGCACTTTGTCGGATACCGCATCGGCGCAGTACTTC.

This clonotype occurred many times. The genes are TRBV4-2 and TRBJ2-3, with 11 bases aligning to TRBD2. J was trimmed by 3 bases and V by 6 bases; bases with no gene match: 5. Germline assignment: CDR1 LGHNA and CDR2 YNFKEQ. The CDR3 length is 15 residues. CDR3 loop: CASSPTSGVTDTQYF. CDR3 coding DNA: TGTGCCAGCAGTCCGACTAGCGGGGTTACAGATACGCAGTATTTT.

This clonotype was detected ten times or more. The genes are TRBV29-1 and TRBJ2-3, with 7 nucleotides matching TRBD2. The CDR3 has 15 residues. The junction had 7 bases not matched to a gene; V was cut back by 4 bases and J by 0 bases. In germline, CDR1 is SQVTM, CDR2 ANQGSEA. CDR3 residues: CSVVRRGSSTDTQYF. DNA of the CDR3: TGCAGCGTTGTAAGGCGGGGGTCTAGCACAGATACGCAGTATTTT.

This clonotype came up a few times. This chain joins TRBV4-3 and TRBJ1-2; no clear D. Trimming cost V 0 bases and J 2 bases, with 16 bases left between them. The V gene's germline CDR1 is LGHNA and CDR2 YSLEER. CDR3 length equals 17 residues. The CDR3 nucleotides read TGCGCCAGCAGCCAAGATATTAGGGCAGGAGCGAACTATGGCTACACCTTC. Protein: CASSQDIRAGANYGYTF.

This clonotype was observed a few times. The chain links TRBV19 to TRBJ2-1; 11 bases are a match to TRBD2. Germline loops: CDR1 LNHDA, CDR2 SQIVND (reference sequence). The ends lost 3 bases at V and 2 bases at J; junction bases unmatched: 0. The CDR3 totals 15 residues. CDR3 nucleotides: TGTGCCAGTAGTATTAGCGGGAGGGCCTACAATGAGCAGTTCTTC. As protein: CASSISGRAYNEQFF.

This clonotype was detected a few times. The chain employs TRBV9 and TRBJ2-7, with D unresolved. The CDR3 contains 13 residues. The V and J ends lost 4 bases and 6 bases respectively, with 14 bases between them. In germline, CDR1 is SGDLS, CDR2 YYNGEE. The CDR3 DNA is TGTGCCAGCAGCCCTCAGACCAAAGCCGAGCAGTACTTC. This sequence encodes CASSPQTKAEQYF.